This T cell receptor beta chain was identified during a study of CD8 T cells in Susac syndrome. Study-wide context: When blood was drawn, patients with Susac syndrome were on intravenous immunoglobulin alone, on corticosteroids, or therapy-naive.

The diagnostic criteria for definite or probable disease, as recently defined, were met by the patients with Susac syndrome. Trimming shortened V by 6 bases and J by 0 bases, and 15 bases separated the two germline ends. There are 16 residues in the CDR3. A quantity of about 0.45 to 1 ug RNA underwent reverse transcription using random hexamers. Amplification of TCR beta CDR3 spanned 54 Vbeta and 13 Jbeta via immunoSEQ multiplex PCR. Using its own MiXCR run on the immunoSEQ multiplex PCR reads, TCRdb lists one record per CDR3 protein. The sample has approximately 57,000 distinct CDR3 sequences; 85% to 95% are singletons.

The sample comprised CD8+ T cells from PBMCs. The chain uses TRBV12-3 or TRBV12-4 and TRBJ1-5; D may be TRBD1 (5 bases). This TCR derives from a human donor with Susac syndrome. CDR3 in DNA: TGTGCCAGCAGCACGGGACCGATATATAGCAATCAGCCCCAGCATTTT. Its translation: CASSTGPIYSNQPQHF.